Listed below are T cell receptor beta chains from one sample, sequenced in a study of early T cells in non-severe SARS-CoV-2 infection. TCRdb used MiXCR to reprocess the 5' RACE reads, holding one entry per CDR3 protein. In the table there are around 60,000 distinct CDR3 sequences, roughly 13% of which are singletons. The specimen sequenced was whole blood. These receptors came from an adult who was a healthcare worker with PCR-confirmed SARS-CoV-2 infection or an uninfected control (not recorded which). The CDR3 runs from the conserved cysteine through the conserved F or W. A D gene is named only where the DNA matches it firmly. Expanded clones get a size class; other rows say once, few or many, or leave the size out.

TRBD1,TRBV7-6,TRBJ1-1,NA,TGTGCCAGCAGCACCGAGACAGGGGCCACTGAAGCTTTCTTT,CASSTETGATEAFF
NA,TRBV5-1,TRBJ1-6,NA,TGCGCCAGCAGCTTGGAATGGGGTTCACCCCTCCACTTT,CASSLEWGSPLHF
NA,TRBV15,TRBJ1-1,many,TGTGCCACCAGCAGAGATGGGGCATTGAACACTGAAGCTTTCTTT,CATSRDGALNTEAFF
NA,TRBV6-5,TRBJ2-7,NA,TGTGCCAGCAGCCCACGGAGACCCTACGAGCAGTACTTC,CASSPRRPYEQYF
NA,TRBV2,TRBJ2-5,NA,TGTGCCAGAGGACAGTCCCAAGAGACCCAGTACTTC,CARGQSQETQYF
NA,TRBV10-2,TRBJ2-1,NA,TGCGCCAGCAGTGCAGGGCGGGCCTTTTACAATGAGCAGTTCTTC,CASSAGRAFYNEQFF
NA,TRBV7-9,TRBJ2-6,many,TGTGCCAGCAGCTTATGGAAGGGTTCTGGGGCCAACGTCCTGACTTTC,CASSLWKGSGANVLTF
TRBD1,TRBV2,TRBJ2-3,NA,TGTGCCAGCAGTGAAGCAGGGCAGGGGGCGACCACAGATACGCAGTATTTT,CASSEAGQGATTDTQYF
NA,TRBV10-3,TRBJ2-7,NA,TGTGCCATCAGTGAGCCCCTCCTCGAGCAGTACTTC,CAISEPLLEQYF
NA,TRBV6-2/TRBV6-3,TRBJ2-6,few,TGTGCCAGCAGTTACTCACTCTCTGGGGCCAACGTCCTGACTTTC,CASSYSLSGANVLTF
NA,TRBV12-3/TRBV12-4,TRBJ1-1,NA,TGTGCCAGCACGACCCCAGGCGCAGCTTTCTTT,CASTTPGAAFF
NA,TRBV6-2/TRBV6-3,TRBJ2-7,many,TGTGCCAGCAGTTACGAGGTTACCTACGAGCAGTACTTC,CASSYEVTYEQYF
NA,TRBV7-9,TRBJ2-3,NA,TGTGCCAGCAGTGTCAGGGGGACCGGGAGCAACTTT,CASSVRGTGSNF
NA,TRBV18,TRBJ2-5,few,TGTGCCAGCTCACCGGGAACAGGGACAGAGACCCAGTACTTC,CASSPGTGTETQYF
TRBD1,TRBV30,TRBJ1-2,many,TGTGCCTGGAGTGTACGACAGGGTGTTGGCTACACCTTC,CAWSVRQGVGYTF
NA,TRBV6-2/TRBV6-3,TRBJ2-1,many,TGTGCCAGCAGTTTCCCTGATGAGCAGTTCTTC,CASSFPDEQFF
NA,TRBV20-1,TRBJ1-3,few,TGCAGTGCTGTAATGGACTCTGGAAACACCATATATTTT,CSAVMDSGNTIYF
NA,TRBV7-3,TRBJ2-3,many,TGTGCCAGCAGCCCTCGGGGCACAGATACGCAGTATTTT,CASSPRGTDTQYF
NA,TRBV5-4,TRBJ2-3,NA,TGTGCCAGCATGGAGGGTCAGCACATAGATACGCAGTATTTT,CASMEGQHIDTQYF
NA,TRBV4-1,TRBJ1-2,few,TGCGCCAGCAGCCTACACGACAATTACTATGGCTACACCTTC,CASSLHDNYYGYTF
NA,TRBV5-4,TRBJ2-5,NA,TGTGCCAGCACCCCGAGGGGCGATGGGGAGACCCAGTACTTC,CASTPRGDGETQYF
TRBD2,TRBV29-1,TRBJ2-5,NA,TGCAGCGTTGAACGTAGCGGGGTCCAAGAGACCCAGTACTTC,CSVERSGVQETQYF
NA,TRBV3-1,TRBJ1-2,many,TGTGCCAGCAGCCAAGAGAGGGGACCTGGCTACACCTTC,CASSQERGPGYTF
TRBD2,TRBV14,TRBJ2-1,NA,TGTGCCAGCAGTTCAGACCGACTAGCGGGTCGCTACAATGAGCAGTTCTTC,CASSSDRLAGRYNEQFF
NA,TRBV15,TRBJ2-2,few,TGTGCCACCAGTGGAGGAGAAGACACCGGGGAGCTGTTTTTT,CATSGGEDTGELFF
TRBD1,TRBV10-2,TRBJ1-6,many,TGCGCCAGCAGTCTAAACAGGGGAGGAAATTCACCCCTCCACTTT,CASSLNRGGNSPLHF
NA,TRBV7-2,TRBJ2-7,NA,TGTGCCAGCAGCTTAGTATCCGGTGGTTACGAGCAGTACTTC,CASSLVSGGYEQYF
NA,TRBV9,TRBJ1-1,NA,TGTGCCAGCAGCGTACGGGGGAACACTGAAGCTTTCTTT,CASSVRGNTEAFF
NA,TRBV2,TRBJ2-6,many,TGTGCCAGCACCTCCGGGGCCAACGTCCTGACTTTC,CASTSGANVLTF
NA,TRBV12-3/TRBV12-4,TRBJ1-2,few,TGTGCCAGCAGTCCCGCAAAAATTTTCTATGGCTACACCTTC,CASSPAKIFYGYTF
TRBD2,TRBV7-6,TRBJ2-3,NA,TGTGCCAGCAGCTCCCCGGCGGGGGGGCAGGTAGATACGCAGTATTTT,CASSSPAGGQVDTQYF
NA,TRBV10-1,TRBJ1-1,few,TGCGCCAGCAGTAGGTTCCAGGAGCTTCCGAACACTGAAGCTTTCTTT,CASSRFQELPNTEAFF
TRBD1,TRBV29-1,TRBJ2-7,many,TGCAGCGTCACCGGGACAGGCCCCTACGAGCAGTACTTC,CSVTGTGPYEQYF
TRBD2,TRBV7-7,TRBJ2-2,many,TGTGCCAGCAGCTTAGGCGGGAGGGAAACCCTCGCCGGGGAGCTGTTTTTT,CASSLGGRETLAGELFF
NA,TRBV5-1,TRBJ1-2,many,TGCGCCAGCAGCTTGGACTTTTATGGCTACACCTTC,CASSLDFYGYTF
NA,TRBV6-2/TRBV6-3,TRBJ1-1,NA,TGTGCCAGCACCGTACACTCCAAGGGGACTGAAGCTTTCTTT,CASTVHSKGTEAFF
TRBD1,TRBV5-4,TRBJ1-1,medium-sized,TGTGCCAGCAACCGACAGGGGTTGAACACTGAAGCTTTCTTT,CASNRQGLNTEAFF
TRBD2,TRBV6-2/TRBV6-3,TRBJ2-1,many,TGTGCCAGCAGAGACACTAGCGGGGCGGGGAATGAGCAGTTCTTC,CASRDTSGAGNEQFF
NA,TRBV29-1,TRBJ1-2,many,TGCAGCGTCGTACAGATTAACTATGGCTACACCTTC,CSVVQINYGYTF
TRBD1,TRBV10-3,TRBJ2-5,NA,TGTGCCATCAGCCTGACAGGGATGGAGACCCAGTACTTC,CAISLTGMETQYF
NA,TRBV11-2,TRBJ2-5,many,TGTGCCAGCAGTCAGAGCCGGGAGACCCAGTACTTC,CASSQSRETQYF
NA,TRBV29-1,TRBJ2-7,NA,TGCAGCGTCCTTGGTGCCCTAGTCGGTGGCGAGCAGTACTTC,CSVLGALVGGEQYF
TRBD2,TRBV20-1,TRBJ2-7,NA,TGCAGTGCTAGAGATCCGGGACTACAGTCCTACGAGCAGTACTTC,CSARDPGLQSYEQYF
NA,TRBV11-2,TRBJ1-1,few,TGTGCCAGCAGCCCCCGACATTGGGGGGACACTGAAGCTTTCTTT,CASSPRHWGDTEAFF
NA,TRBV10-2,TRBJ1-5,few,TGCGCCAGCAGTGACACAGGGAGAGAACGCCAGCCCCAGCATTTT,CASSDTGRERQPQHF
TRBD1,TRBV19,TRBJ1-5,NA,TGTGCCAGTAGCCCTGGGGCAGGGGGAAATCAGCCCCAGCATTTT,CASSPGAGGNQPQHF
TRBD2,TRBV4-3,TRBJ2-5,few,TGCGCCAGCAGCCAAGATGCTAGCGGGGGGGCGTTCTCTGTGGAGACCCAGTACTTC,CASSQDASGGAFSVETQYF
NA,TRBV11-1,TRBJ2-2,NA,TGTGCCAGCCGGAAGTCGGGGTCGACCGGGGAGCTGTTTTTT,CASRKSGSTGELFF
TRBD2,TRBV20-1,TRBJ2-1,many,TGCAGTGCTAGACCGAGCGGGGCGGGGTACAATGAGCAGTTCTTC,CSARPSGAGYNEQFF
NA,TRBV18,TRBJ1-6,NA,TGTGCCAGCTCACCAGGAATCGGGAGGAATTCACCCCTCCACTTT,CASSPGIGRNSPLHF
NA,TRBV29-1,TRBJ1-5,few,TGCAGCGTTGTGTGGGGGGCGAATCAGCCCCAGCATTTT,CSVVWGANQPQHF
TRBD1,TRBV5-1,TRBJ1-4,few,TGCGCCAGCAGCTTTGGCAGGGGGCAGACTAATGAAAAACTGTTTTTT,CASSFGRGQTNEKLFF
NA,TRBV5-8,TRBJ2-1,many,TGTGCCAGCAGCTTCTACTCGTACAATGAGCAGTTCTTC,CASSFYSYNEQFF
NA,TRBV29-1,TRBJ2-3,NA,TGCAGCGTCGGCCGGGACACCACTCTGGTCTGGTCAGATACGCAGTATTTT,CSVGRDTTLVWSDTQYF